The 18 T cell receptor beta chains listed next were all sequenced from one sample in a study of cytomegalovirus exposure and HLA in healthy donors. Primers included in the PCR were 60 Vbeta and 13 Jbeta primers. Assay used: immunoSEQ multiplex PCR; TCRdb lists only in-frame clones, some missing. The table shows some 140,000 clones, with approximately 74% occurring only once. The sequencing sample was made of PBMCs. The receptor source for this set is a young man in good health and CMV-seropositive.

This chain uses TRBV28 with TRBJ2-5; the D gene is possibly TRBD1 (6 bases). V was cut by 3 bases and J by 2 bases, with 10 bases left in between. This CDR3 has 14 residues. CDR1 is MDHEN, CDR2 SYDVKM, per germline. CDR3 bases: TGTGCCAGCAGTTTTCCACAGGGTCAAGAGACCCAGTACTTC. It is translated as CASSFPQGQETQYF.

V gene TRBV7-8 combines with J gene TRBJ2-2; 8 bases fit TRBD1. This CDR3 spans 16 amino acids. V was pared by 2 bases and J by 4 bases, with 6 bases of the junction left unmatched. Germline V gives CDR1 SGHVS, CDR2 FQNEAQ. The CDR3 is CASSLSTGATTGELFF. DNA of the CDR3: TGTGCCAGCAGCTTATCGACAGGGGCAACCACCGGGGAGCTGTTTTTT. Combining the CDR3 with reference TRBV7-8 and TRBJ2-2 gives the whole variable domain GAGVSQSPRYKVAKRGQDVALRCDPISGHVSLFWYQQALGQGPEFLTYFQNEAQLDKSGLPSDRFFAERPEGSVSTLKIQRTQQEDSAVYLCASSLSTGATTGELFFGEGSRLTVL.

This sequence joins TRBV28 and TRBJ1-5; TRBD1 matches 8 bases. V lost 6 bases to trimming and J lost 6 bases; unmatched junction nucleotides: 7. CDR1 MDHEN and CDR2 SYDVKM come from the germline V gene. This CDR3 is built from 14 residues. CDR3 amino acids: CASSYGQGGQPQHF. The CDR3 nucleotides are TGTGCCAGCAGCTATGGACAGGGTGGTCAGCCCCAGCATTTT.

The chain carries TRBV29-1 and TRBJ2-5, with D tentatively TRBD1 (7 bases). Germline V gene data show CDR1 as SQVTM and CDR2 as ANQGSEA. Between the trimmed V and J ends, which lost 3 bases and 2 bases, there was a span of 13 bases. The CDR3 runs 14 residues. This chain's CDR3 is CSVDPPGGQETQYF. CDR3 bases: TGCAGCGTTGACCCACCAGGGGGGCAAGAGACCCAGTACTTC.

This rearrangement joins TRBV13 to TRBJ1-1, with a tentative D call TRBD1 (6 bases). V was cut by 3 bases and J by 1 base, with 12 bases left in between. The CDR3 runs to 15 residues. Germline-derived CDR1 and CDR2 are PRHDT and FYEKMQ (reference sequence). The CDR3 sequence is CASSFPTGPNTEAFF. The CDR3 coding sequence is TGTGCCAGCAGCTTTCCTACAGGGCCGAACACTGAAGCTTTCTTT.

The chain uses TRBV6-6 and TRBJ1-5; D unclear. Germline CDR1 reads MNHNY; CDR2 reads SVGAGI (reference sequence). V lost 3 bases, J lost 8 bases, and 14 bases lay in between. The CDR3 extends over 14 amino acids. CDR3 nucleotides: TGTGCCAGCAGTTATACCCCGCGCGTGGAGCCCCAGCATTTT. It yields the protein CASSYTPRVEPQHF.

This rearrangement joins TRBV5-1 to TRBJ2-7, with D perhaps matching TRBD2 (7 bases). Trimming took 4 bases from V and 6 from J, leaving 20 bases between them. The CDR3 has 15 residues. The V gene's germline CDR1 is SGHRS and CDR2 YFSETQ. The CDR3 is CASSPLTGGLPEQYF. As DNA, the CDR3 is TGCGCCAGCAGCCCCCTTACGGGGGGCCTCCCCGAGCAGTACTTC. Full variable domain (rest looked up from reference TRBV5-1 and TRBJ2-7): KAGVTQTPRYLIKTRGQQVTLSCSPISGHRSVSWYQQTPGQGLQFLFEYFSETQRNKGNFPGRFSGRQFSNSRSEMNVSTLELGDSALYLCASSPLTGGLPEQYFGPGTRLTVT.

The chain carries TRBV5-4 and TRBJ2-7; 9 bases line up with TRBD2. CDR1 is SGHNT and CDR2 is YYREEE in the germline V gene (reference sequence). J gave up 0 bases and V 3 bases, and 4 bases lay outside the gene matches. The CDR3 runs 15 residues. The CDR3 protein is CASSSKRGDSYEQYF. CDR3 in DNA: TGTGCCAGCAGCTCAAAGCGGGGGGACTCCTACGAGCAGTACTTC.

The chain couples TRBV7-2 to TRBJ2-2; 9 nucleotides match TRBD1. Trimming removed 5 bases from V and 6 bases from J; junction bases left unmatched: 13. The germline V gene encodes CDR1 SGHTA and CDR2 FQGNSA. The CDR3 length is 17 residues. The CDR3 region has the DNA TGTGCCAGCAGCCTCGAGCCGGAACAGGGGGCGTCCGGGGAGCTGTTTTTT. It translates to CASSLEPEQGASGELFF.

Concerning this clone itself: One end of the junction does not line up with germline, which may come from a read error. The rearrangement uses TRBV10-2 and TRBJ2-3, with TRBD2 identical over 14 bases. Germline V lookup: CDR1 WSHSY, CDR2 SAAADI. The CDR3 length is 13 residues. CDR3 bases: TGCGCCAGCAGGCCGGGACTAGCGGGGGACCACAGTTTT. Its protein is CASRPGLAGDHSF.

This chain uses TRBV29-1 with TRBJ2-1; D is possibly TRBD1 (5 bases). In germline, CDR1 is SQVTM, CDR2 ANQGSEA. The germline V and J ends were trimmed by 3 bases and 4 bases, with 7 bases remaining between them. The CDR3 runs to 12 residues. CDR3 sequence reads: CSVEDTYNEQFF. CDR3 DNA sequence: TGCAGCGTTGAGGACACATACAATGAGCAGTTCTTC.

The V gene is TRBV10-3, the J gene TRBJ2-2; possibly TRBD1 for D (5 bases). The CDR3 extends over 15 amino acids. Germline loops: CDR1 ENHRY, CDR2 SYGVKD. The V end was cut by 6 bases, the J end by 0 bases, with 11 bases between. CDR3 in amino acids: CAIRETEANTGELFF. In DNA form, the CDR3 reads TGTGCCATCAGGGAGACAGAAGCGAACACCGGGGAGCTGTTTTTT.

The V and J genes are TRBV28 and TRBJ2-1, with D tentatively TRBD2 (6 bases). The CDR3 loop spans 16 amino acids. V was shortened by 4 bases and J by 3 bases, with 16 bases between the two germline ends. CDR1 is MDHEN and CDR2 is SYDVKM in the germline V gene. Written as DNA, the CDR3 is TGTGCCAGCAGTTATTACGGGAGAGGGGTCTACAATGAGCAGTTCTTC. Amino acid sequence: CASSYYGRGVYNEQFF.

V and J are TRBV6-5 and TRBJ2-7; a possible D gene is TRBD1 (8 bases). This CDR3 has 15 residues. Germline CDR1 is MNHEY and CDR2 is SVGAGI. V lost 2 bases, J lost 4 bases, and 15 bases lay in between. The CDR3, as DNA: TGTGCCAGCAGTTACAGGGAACAGGGGGGGTACGAGCAGTACTTC. This encodes CASSYREQGGYEQYF.

The V call is TRBV29-1, the J call TRBJ1-2; D not resolved. The CDR3 length is 16 residues. V was shortened by 1 base and J by 4 bases, with 19 bases between the two germline ends. From germline, CDR1 is SQVTM and CDR2 ANQGSEA. The CDR3 bases are TGCAGCGTTGAAGTTTCCTCGAACAGAGCCCTCTATGGCTACACCTTC. It translates to CSVEVSSNRALYGYTF.

The chain's CDR3 is CASTPTSGANVLTF. CDR3 DNA sequence: TGTGCCAGCACCCCTACCTCTGGGGCCAACGTCCTGACTTTC. The chain is built from TRBV9 and TRBJ2-6; D uncertain. Between the trimmed V and J ends, which lost 6 bases and 0 bases, there was a span of 7 bases. CDR3 size: 14 residues. CDR1 and CDR2 from the germline V gene are SGDLS and YYNGEE.

This clone was counted between two and nine times. The rearrangement uses TRBV27 and TRBJ1-5; D is possibly TRBD1 (5 bases). Germline CDR1 reads MNHEY; CDR2 reads SMNVEV (reference sequence). V was pared by 6 bases and J by 7 bases, with 25 bases between. CDR3 length equals 17 residues. The CDR3 bases are TGTGCCAGCAGCCCGACGGCAGGGATGGGCCACAGGCAGCCCCAGCATTTT. Translation: CASSPTAGMGHRQPQHF.

This clone was picked up a small number of times. The chain is built from TRBV18 and TRBJ1-5; D possibly corresponds to TRBD1 (6 bases). The V end lost 3 bases, the J end lost 1 base, and 13 bases lay between the germline ends. Per the germline V gene, CDR1 is KGHSH and CDR2 is LQKENI. This CDR3 is built from 16 residues. CDR3 residues: CASSPSTGSSNQPQHF. The CDR3, as DNA: TGTGCCAGCTCACCGTCGACAGGATCCAGCAATCAGCCCCAGCATTTT.